A selection of T cell receptor beta chains follows, all from one sample in a study of OX40 agonist ivuxolimab in advanced cancers. Repertoires were generated with immunoSEQ multiplex PCR, while TCRdb's copy carries only in-frame clones and drops some. Here the sample spans under 20,000 clones, 82% being singletons. The sequences come from CD4+ or CD8+ T cells sorted from blood, collected in a trial of the OX40 agonist ivuxolimab. The origin of the receptors is an adult with an advanced solid tumor such as melanoma, head and neck, liver or kidney cancer. The CDR3 runs from the conserved cysteine through the conserved F or W. Each record gives: D gene, V gene, J gene, CDR3 protein. D genes are given only for firm matches.

>-|TRBV6-5|TRBJ2-2
CASSYIVTGELFF
>TRBD1|TRBV2|TRBJ2-5
CASSVDRGRRETQYF
>TRBD1|TRBV2|TRBJ2-2
CASSVSGGTGELFF
>TRBD1|TRBV23-1|TRBJ2-2
CASSQSRGPNTGELFF
>TRBD2|TRBV19|TRBJ2-7
CASSSRYSGNGTYEQYF
>TRBD2|TRBV4-1|TRBJ2-5
CASSQGLAGGEETQYF
>TRBD2|TRBV11-2|TRBJ2-3
CASSLVGSGRAGTDTQYF
>TRBD1|TRBV14|TRBJ2-7
CASSQGQAGPYEQYF
>-|TRBV27|TRBJ1-4
CASSSQPTNEKLFF
>-|TRBV7-9|TRBJ2-1
CASRPDEQSYNEQFF
>TRBD1|TRBV9|TRBJ2-2
CASSVAGTANTGELFF
>-|TRBV5-1|TRBJ2-1
CASSPTPSLKNEQFF
>-|TRBV7-2|TRBJ1-2
CASSPREYGYTF
>TRBD1|TRBV7-9|TRBJ1-2
CASSPQTGTGGNYGYTF
>-|TRBV18|TRBJ2-5
CASSPQETQYF
>TRBD2|TRBV6-6|TRBJ2-7
CASSSLAGTTYEQYF
>TRBD1|TRBV10-3|TRBJ1-1
CATGQGLNTEAFF
>TRBD2|TRBV19|TRBJ2-3
CASSIEPSGAPLNTQYF
>TRBD2|TRBV7-9|TRBJ2-5
CASIRGLAGGETQYF
>-|TRBV4-2|TRBJ1-1
CASSQTTGNTEAFF
>-|TRBV7-9|TRBJ1-5
CASSLVGGGNQPQHF